This TCR beta chain was obtained from a study of blood T cells in healthy people across ages. Study-level points and caveats: Diversity of TCR beta per million T cells declined in a roughly linear way with age.

A J-beta primer mix and a sample-barcoded 5' primer were used in a second PCR of roughly 7 to 12 cycles. TCRdb used MiXCR to reprocess the 5' RACE reads, holding one entry per CDR3 protein. The sample has approximately 780,000 distinct CDR3 sequences, around a quarter seen once; the top ten hold about 2.9%. V lost 10 bases and J 4 bases, leaving 20 bases between the germline ends. CDR1 ENHRY and CDR2 SYGVKD come from the germline V gene. This CDR3 spans 14 amino acids. Worth noting for this clonotype: Its antigen is currently unknown.

The same data also contributed to another study, on T cells of mothers and their children. This second study says: A slight, non-significant increase in overlap was found for related mother-child pairs relative to unrelated pairs.

This TCR came from a boy between 10 and 17 years old in good health. Sample: blood. The chain is built from TRBV10-3 and TRBJ2-7; tentatively, D is TRBD1 (6 bases). In nucleotides, the CDR3 is TGTGCCACCATACCGGGACAATCCTTGTACGAGCAGTACTTC. It is translated as CATIPGQSLYEQYF.